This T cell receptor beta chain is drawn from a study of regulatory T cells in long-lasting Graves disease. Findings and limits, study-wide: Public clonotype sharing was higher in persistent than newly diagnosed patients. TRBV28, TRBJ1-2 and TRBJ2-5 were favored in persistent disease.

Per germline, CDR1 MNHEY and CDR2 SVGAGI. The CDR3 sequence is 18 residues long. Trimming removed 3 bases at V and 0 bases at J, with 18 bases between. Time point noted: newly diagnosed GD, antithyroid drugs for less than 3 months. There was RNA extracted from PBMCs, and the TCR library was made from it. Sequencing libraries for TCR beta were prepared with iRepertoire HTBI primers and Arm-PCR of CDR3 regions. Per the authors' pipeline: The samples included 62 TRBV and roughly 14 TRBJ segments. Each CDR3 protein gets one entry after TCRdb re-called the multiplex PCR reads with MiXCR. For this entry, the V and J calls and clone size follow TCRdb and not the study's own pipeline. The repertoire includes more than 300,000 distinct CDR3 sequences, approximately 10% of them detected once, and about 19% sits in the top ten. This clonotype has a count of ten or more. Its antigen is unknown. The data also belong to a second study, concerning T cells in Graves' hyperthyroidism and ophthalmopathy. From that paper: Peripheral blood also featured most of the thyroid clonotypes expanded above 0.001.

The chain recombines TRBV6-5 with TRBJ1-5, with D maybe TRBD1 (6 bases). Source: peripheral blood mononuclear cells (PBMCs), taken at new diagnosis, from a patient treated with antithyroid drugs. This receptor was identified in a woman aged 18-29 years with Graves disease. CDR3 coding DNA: TGTGCCAGCAGTTATCCATTCAGGGGAGGCCGTAGCAATCAGCCCCAGCATTTT. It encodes CASSYPFRGGRSNQPQHF.